This TCR beta chain is from a study of blood T cell repertoires in COVID-19 (dated by TCRdb to the early 2020s). Broadly, across the study: Collaborator samples came from the United States, Italy and Spain and covered acute and convalescent phases of COVID-19. Nearly every sample came with metadata listing a de-identified subject ID, COVID-19 status, age in years and sex. Where available, HLA class I and class II types were taken from metadata supplied by the sample provider and were not determined by assay-based typing. The samples were drawn from the first 160 participants of the ongoing ImmuneRACE study and from 950 to 1,500 subjects provided by 6 global collaborators. The dataset comprised deeply sampled blood TCRbeta repertoires from subjects exposed to, actively infected with, or recovered from COVID-19. A freely available public database, intended as a resource for researchers studying the immune response to SARS-CoV-2, is where the repertoires were released. The material from the prospective study consisted of cDNA or gDNA derived from T cells, B-cell-depleted T cells, or PBMCs. Study-wide findings and limitations: Clinical and demographic metadata were provided uncurated, with the amount varying by source and participant.

This clone was seen only once. Its antigen is still unknown. Base-call qualities are not available, and no considerably larger clone is one nucleotide away. The immunoSEQ Assay, a bias-controlled multiplex PCR, was used to amplify TCRbeta CDR3 regions from genomic DNA. Turning to the authors' computational methods: The number of nucleated cells in each sample was estimated by amplification of reference gene primers within the assay. To quantify the absolute abundance of each unique TCRbeta CDR3 rearrangement, sequence reads were collapsed and filtered. For each sample, productive Simpson clonality was calculated as the square root of Simpson's diversity index over productive rearrangements. In TCRdb, the immuneACCESS table is reduced to in-frame sequences with V and J assigned. These tables do not hold every clone; where another copy was compared, an unresolved V gene accounts for under half, and the others remain unexplained. The V and J calls and clone size come from that table; D and trimming were worked out from the DNA. The table for this sample lists about 180,000 clones; around 87% of them were counted only once. Under 0.7% of the sample belongs to the ten largest clones.

Per the germline V gene, MDHEN is the CDR1 and SYDVKM is the CDR2. The germline V end is reduced by 5 bases and the J end by 5 bases; junction bases left unmatched: 11. Reading from cysteine to phenylalanine, the CDR3 counts 15 amino acids. Solely the CDR3 DNA is kept, with 45 bases framed from the first base. At one collaborating source in Seattle, patients were enrolled during active infection and were followed longitudinally through the course of disease. Each collaborating institution followed its own protocols to collect whole blood in K2EDTA tubes. For TCRbeta analysis, collaborators shipped samples as frozen whole blood, isolated PBMCs, or DNA extracted from either of those sample types.

The specimen was peripheral blood. The source of this sequence is a man aged 55 to 70 with COVID-19, enrolled during active disease. The receptor chain draws on TRBV28 and TRBJ1-2; 7 middle bases align to TRBD1. The nucleotide sequence is given as TGTGCCAGCAGTCAGACAGGGCGCGGGGGGTATGGCTACACCTTC. Its protein product is CASSQTGRGGYGYTF.